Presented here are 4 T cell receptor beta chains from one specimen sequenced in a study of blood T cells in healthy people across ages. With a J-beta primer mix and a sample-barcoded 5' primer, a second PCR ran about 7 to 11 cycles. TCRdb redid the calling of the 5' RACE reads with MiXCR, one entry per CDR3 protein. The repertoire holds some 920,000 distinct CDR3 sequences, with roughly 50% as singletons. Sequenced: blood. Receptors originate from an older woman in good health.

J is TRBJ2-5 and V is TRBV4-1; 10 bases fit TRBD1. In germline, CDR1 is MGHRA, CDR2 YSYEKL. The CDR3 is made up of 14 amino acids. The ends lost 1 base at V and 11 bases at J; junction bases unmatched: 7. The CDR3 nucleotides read TGCGCCAGCAGCCAAGGACAGGGGGCGGGGGAGCAGTACTTC. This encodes CASSQGQGAGEQYF.

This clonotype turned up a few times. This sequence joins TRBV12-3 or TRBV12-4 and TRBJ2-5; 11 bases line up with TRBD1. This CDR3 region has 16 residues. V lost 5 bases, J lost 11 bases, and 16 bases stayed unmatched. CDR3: CASSLGQGGKAREQYF. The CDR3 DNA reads TGTGCCAGCAGTCTGGGACAGGGGGGGAAAGCTAGGGAGCAGTACTTC.

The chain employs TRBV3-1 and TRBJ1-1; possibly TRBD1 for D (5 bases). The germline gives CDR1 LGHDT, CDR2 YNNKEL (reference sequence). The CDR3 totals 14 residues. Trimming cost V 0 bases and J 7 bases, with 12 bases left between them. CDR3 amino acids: CASSQDPRGGEAFF. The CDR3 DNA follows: TGTGCCAGCAGCCAAGACCCCCGGGGCGGTGAAGCTTTCTTT.

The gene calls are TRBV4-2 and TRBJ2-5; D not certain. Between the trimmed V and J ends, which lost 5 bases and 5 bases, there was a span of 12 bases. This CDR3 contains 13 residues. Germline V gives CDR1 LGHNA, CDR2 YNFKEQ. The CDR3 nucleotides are TGTGCCAGCAGCGTGACTGAGGTGGAGACCCAGTACTTC. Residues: CASSVTEVETQYF.